This is a list of T cell receptor beta chains from one sample in a study of blood T cell repertoires in COVID-19. Only in-frame clones appear in the TCRdb table, and some are missing; sequencing was by immunoSEQ multiplex PCR. The repertoire holds about 420,000 clones, with 70% to 90% as singletons. Sequencing was done on a sample of peripheral blood. The receptors come from a man between 18 and 35 years old with COVID-19, enrolled during active disease. The conserved cysteine and the conserved F or W are not part of the CDR3 here.

>TRBV7-9|TRBJ2-2
ASSLTGGLGELF
>TRBV5-5|TRBJ2-5
ASSGAGLQETQY
>TRBV24-1|TRBJ2-2
ATSSQRETGELF
>TRBV19|TRBJ1-3
ASSLSGQGGGSGNTIY
>TRBV6-5|TRBJ2-7
ASRGDRLYEQY
>TRBV6-5|TRBJ2-7
ATPREGGPYEQY
>TRBV5-1|TRBJ2-5
ASSRSGAQETQY
>TRBV5-1|TRBJ2-4
ASSLVDNSGVNIQY
>TRBV10-1|TRBJ2-1
ASSESSGEDNEQF
>TRBV20-1|TRBJ2-5
SARGLTLEKTQY
>TRBV2|TRBJ2-3
ASRKRDWTDTQY
>TRBV25-1|TRBJ2-1
ASSELGEDEQF
>TRBV7-9|TRBJ1-3
ASSLGNSGNTIY
>TRBV27|TRBJ2-1
ASSLSVDNEQF
>TRBV12-5|TRBJ2-1
ASGLTGGYNEQF
>TRBV18|TRBJ1-5
ASSSISGTGNQPQH
>TRBV30|TRBJ2-1
AWSVLAKSEQF
>TRBV10-2|TRBJ1-1
ASSGTDRLLNTEAF
>TRBV7-2|TRBJ2-6
ASSYYSGRAAGANVLT